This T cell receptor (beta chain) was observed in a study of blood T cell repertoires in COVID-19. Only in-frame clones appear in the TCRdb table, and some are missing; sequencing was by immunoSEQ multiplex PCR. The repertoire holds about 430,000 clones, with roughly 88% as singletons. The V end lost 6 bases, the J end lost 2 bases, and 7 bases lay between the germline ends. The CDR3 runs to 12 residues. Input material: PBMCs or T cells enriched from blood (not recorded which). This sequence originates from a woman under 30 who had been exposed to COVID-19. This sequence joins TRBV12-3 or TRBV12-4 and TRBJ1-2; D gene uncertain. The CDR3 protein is CASSQINYGYTF. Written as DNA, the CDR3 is TGTGCCAGCAGCCAGATAAACTATGGCTACACCTTC.